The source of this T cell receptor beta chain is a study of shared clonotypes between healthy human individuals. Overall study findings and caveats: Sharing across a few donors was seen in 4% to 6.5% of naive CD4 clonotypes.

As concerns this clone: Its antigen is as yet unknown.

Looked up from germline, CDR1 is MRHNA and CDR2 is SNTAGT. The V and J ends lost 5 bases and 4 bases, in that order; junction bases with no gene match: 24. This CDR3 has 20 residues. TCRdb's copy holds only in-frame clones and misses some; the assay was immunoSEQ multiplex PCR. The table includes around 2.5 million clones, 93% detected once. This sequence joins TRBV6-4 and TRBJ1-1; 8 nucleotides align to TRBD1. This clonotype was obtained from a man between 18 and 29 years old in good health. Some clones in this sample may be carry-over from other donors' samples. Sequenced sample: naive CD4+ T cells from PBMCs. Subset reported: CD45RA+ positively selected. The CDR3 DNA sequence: TGTGCCAGCAGTAGGGCGATAGAGGAACAGGGGGTTCACCGGGGCACTGAAGCTTTCTTT. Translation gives CASSRAIEEQGVHRGTEAFF.